Given below is one T cell receptor beta chain in context. This clone was counted ten times or more. It lacks a known antigen. No per-base quality is available; no much larger clone lies one base away. The entry originates in a study of beta chain features in type 1 diabetes (dated by TCRdb to about 2018). Turning to the overall study: Mean age, gender distribution, total cell number and subset yield did not differ between patients and healthy donors. A total of 90 million to 130 million sorted cells were examined across all samples, and a strong correlation was observed between cell number per subset and RNA yield. In the study, recently diagnosed type 1 diabetes patients and matched healthy donors were compared on the TCRB repertoires of their sorted circulating CD4+ T cell subsets. Naive and central memory subsets were obtained from all 30 or so donors, but regulatory and stem cell-like memory subsets were isolated from only 8 patients and roughly 8 healthy donors.

The CDR3 spans 15 residues, from the cysteine through the phenylalanine. Just CDR3 DNA is preserved here, 45 bases in frame from base 1. Taken from the germline V gene, the CDR1 and CDR2 loops are ENHRY and SYGVKD. At the junction V is shortened by 5 bases and J by 10 bases; bases outside the gene matches: 12. Beyond this particular receptor, the publication reports: Because the HLA sub-analyses included only small numbers of individuals, any influence of HLA type on TCRB rearrangement was left unresolved. PCR might favor shorter templates, but patient and control samples were amplified and corrected together, so any skew would affect both groups equally. Because cDNA rather than genomic DNA was sequenced, highly expressing activated cells could have been over-represented, although no difference in activation and CD3 levels was found between groups. The naive, central memory and regulatory TCRB repertoires appeared to resemble one another more closely among patients than among healthy donors. At VDJ recombination sites, patients with type 1 diabetes made fewer insertions and deleted more nucleotides, a pattern implying thymic rearrangement abnormalities. In all four CD4+ subsets, TCRB CDR3 length was moderately but significantly shorter in type 1 diabetes patients.

The entire amount of isolated RNA was reverse transcribed using the High Capacity cDNA Reverse Transcription Kit, so the sequenced TCRB transcripts were expressed ones. Deep immunoSEQ sequencing was applied to naive, central memory and regulatory T cell samples, giving an average of approximately 3.8 million total reads per sample. Sorted cells were lysed in RLT buffer and RNA was extracted with DNase-treated RNeasy Micro or Mini kits, depending on cell number. To prevent cross-contamination, each cell subset was processed individually, whereas patient and healthy donor samples were processed jointly. Using the immunoSEQ multiplex PCR, TCRB sequences were amplified from cDNA into 87-bp fragments spanning the CDR3 region. Sequencing of the amplicons was performed on the Illumina HiSeq platform. As for how the authors treated the data: Synthetic template baselines were used to correct PCR bias computationally, reads within Hamming distance 2 were collapsed together, and singletons that could not be merged were discarded. Reads were aligned against IMGT so that V, D and J genes, CDR3 length and insertions or deletions at six rearrangement sites could be assigned. Clonotype counts were normalized to sorted cell number within each subset before computing true diversity and Gini coefficients with the tcR R package. The overlap coefficient, calculated on TCRB nucleotide sequences, was used to quantify repertoire sharing. Not all clones reach the TCRdb copy of this immuneACCESS table, which keeps in-frame sequences only. Checked studies attribute under half of the gap to unresolved V genes and leave the rest unexplained. V, J and clone size are taken as reported in that table, and D and trimming were inferred from the DNA itself. Across this sample there are 140,000 or so clones, with nearly 9.5% seen only once. Around 0.63% of the sample is taken by the ten largest.

From each donor, a single peripheral blood sample of about 110 mL on average was drawn into heparinised tubes. A BD FACSAria II and a panel including CD45RO, CCR7, CD25, CD127, CD95 and CD27 were used to sort naive, central memory, regulatory and stem cell-like memory CD4+ T cells. All sorted populations exceeded 95% purity. PBMCs were isolated right away by Lymphoprep density gradient centrifugation and were stained directly, without culture. So that batch effects would be minimized, each experiment stained and sorted samples in pairs, pairing one healthy donor with one patient. The chain is made from TRBV10-3 and TRBJ2-1, with 9 bases aligning to TRBD1. Sequencing was performed on central memory CD4+ T cells from blood. The TCR was taken from a man aged 18 to 29 in good health. The base sequence is TGTGCCATCAGTCCCGGGACAGGGAGGAAGGAGGAGCAGTTCTTC. The resulting protein is CAISPGTGRKEEQFF.